Listed below are T cell receptor beta chains from one sample, sequenced in a study of shared clonotypes between healthy human individuals. Clones were sequenced by immunoSEQ multiplex PCR, and TCRdb holds only the in-frame ones, with some missing. This table has around 1,000,000 clones, 70% to 80% appearing once. Sequences were obtained from memory CD4+ T cells from PBMCs. The origin of the receptors is a man younger than 30 in good health. Some clones in this sample may be carry-over from other donors' samples. The CDR3 runs from the conserved cysteine through the conserved F or W. Each record gives: CDR3 DNA, CDR3 protein, V gene, J gene, D gene, clone size. The D gene is left open where the match is weak. Part of the rows lack a size; the others show once, few, many or a class for expanded clones.

TGTGCCAGCAGCTTAAGGTCAGGGGACCCTGGGGCCAACGTCCTGACTTTC	CASSLRSGDPGANVLTF	TRBV7-9	TRBJ2-6	.	.
TGTGCCAGCAGACAACAGGCAGGAAGGGCTTTCTTT	CASRQQAGRAFF	TRBV7-9	TRBJ1-1	.	.
TGTGCCAGCAGCCAAAAAAGGCAGCTGAACACTGAAGCTTTCTTT	CASSQKRQLNTEAFF	TRBV7-2	TRBJ1-1	.	few
TGTGCCAGCAGTCCCCAGACAGGGTATTATGGCTACACCTTC	CASSPQTGYYGYTF	TRBV28	TRBJ1-2	TRBD1	once
TGTGCCAGTAGCCCAGATTCGGGCGGCTACACCTTC	CASSPDSGGYTF	TRBV19	TRBJ1-2	.	.
TGTGCCAGCAGTGAATTGGGGGGATCCTACAATGAGCAGTTCTTC	CASSELGGSYNEQFF	TRBV2	TRBJ2-1	.	once
TGTGCCAGCAGCTTAGGTCCTAGCGACACCTACGAGCAGTACTTC	CASSLGPSDTYEQYF	TRBV7-3	TRBJ2-7	.	.
TGTGCCAGCAGCCCAAACAGCGTTCGGTACTATGGCTACACCTTC	CASSPNSVRYYGYTF	TRBV11-2	TRBJ1-2	.	few
TGTGCCAGCAGACAACAGGGAAGGGGGGATCAGCCCCAGCATTTT	CASRQQGRGDQPQHF	TRBV28	TRBJ1-5	.	.
TGCGCCAGCAGCTTTTCAGGGGATGAAAAACTGTTTTTT	CASSFSGDEKLFF	TRBV5-1	TRBJ1-4	.	.
TGCGCCAGCAGCTTGGGGCCAGGGGAAGCTTTCTTT	CASSLGPGEAFF	TRBV5-1	TRBJ1-1	.	.
TGTGCCATCAGGGACACTTATAATTCACCCCTCCACTTT	CAIRDTYNSPLHF	TRBV10-3	TRBJ1-6	.	.
TGTGCCAGCCACCCCGGGTTGGGGGTAGCTCAGCCCCAGCATTTT	CASHPGLGVAQPQHF	TRBV2	TRBJ1-5	.	once
TGTGCCATCAGTGTAGGACAGGGGCAAGAGACCCAGTACTTC	CAISVGQGQETQYF	TRBV10-3	TRBJ2-5	TRBD1	.
TGCAGCGTTGTTGGGCAGGGGGGAGACACTGAAGCTTTCTTT	CSVVGQGGDTEAFF	TRBV29-1	TRBJ1-1	TRBD1	.
TGTGCCAGCAGCCCTAGTGCGGGGGGCTCCTACAATGAGCAGTTCTTC	CASSPSAGGSYNEQFF	TRBV2	TRBJ2-1	TRBD2	.
TGTGCCAGCAGCTTGACTGCTGGAAACACCATATATTTT	CASSLTAGNTIYF	TRBV5-4	TRBJ1-3	.	.
TGCGCCAGCAAGGGTCGAGCGGGAGATGCCGGGGAGCTGTTTTTT	CASKGRAGDAGELFF	TRBV10-2	TRBJ2-2	TRBD2	.
TGTGCCAGCAGTTTGATAGGTAGCTATGGCTACACCTTC	CASSLIGSYGYTF	TRBV28	TRBJ1-2	.	.
TGCGCCACCAAGAAGACAGGGGCGGGCTATGGCTACACCTTC	CATKKTGAGYGYTF	TRBV5-1	TRBJ1-2	TRBD1	.
TGCAGCGAGGGACAGCCCGAAGCAGGTGGCTACACCTTC	CSEGQPEAGGYTF	TRBV29-1	TRBJ1-2	TRBD1	once
TGCGCCAGCAGCAAAAGGCCCCAGCATTTT	CASSKRPQHF	TRBV10-1	TRBJ1-5	.	.
TGTGCCAGCAGCCTCGGGACAGAGCAAGAGACCCAGTACTTC	CASSLGTEQETQYF	TRBV11-2	TRBJ2-5	TRBD1	.
TGTGCCAGCAGCACTTACGAGCAGTACTTC	CASSTYEQYF	TRBV21-1	TRBJ2-7	.	.
TGTGCCAGCAGCTTGTTACTAGCGGGAGAAGAGACCCAGTACTTC	CASSLLLAGEETQYF	TRBV5-6	TRBJ2-5	TRBD2	.
TGTGCCAGCTCACCACGGCCCGGGGTCCCCGATGAGCAGTTCTTC	CASSPRPGVPDEQFF	TRBV18	TRBJ2-1	.	once
TGTGCCATCAGGGAACAGGGGGAGAGCTACGAGCAGTACTTC	CAIREQGESYEQYF	TRBV10-3	TRBJ2-7	TRBD1	.